This is a list of T cell receptor beta chains from one sample in a study of cytomegalovirus exposure and HLA in healthy donors. Only in-frame clones appear in the TCRdb table, and some are missing; sequencing was by immunoSEQ multiplex PCR. Of about 98,000 clones in the sample, around two thirds were seen once. The material sequenced was PBMCs. These receptors all stem from a male donor in good health and CMV-seronegative. The CDR3 runs from the conserved cysteine through the conserved F or W. D genes are given only for firm matches. Some rows have no size entry. The others give once, few or many, or a class for an expanded clone.

d_gene	abundance	v_gene	j_gene	CDR3nt	CDR3aa
-	-	TRBV6-5	TRBJ2-6	TGTGCCAGCAGTTACTCGCGTCCGACTGGGGCCAACGTCCTGACTTTC	CASSYSRPTGANVLTF
-	few	TRBV7-2	TRBJ2-7	TGTGCCAGCAGCTTAGTCCCGGGCTACGAGCAGTACTTC	CASSLVPGYEQYF
-	-	TRBV7-9	TRBJ2-7	TGTGCCAGCAGCTTAGGTGGGGCCCCCTCTAATCGGGAGCAGTACTTC	CASSLGGAPSNREQYF
TRBD2	-	TRBV5-1	TRBJ2-5	TGCGCCAGCAGCTTGGATCCGCGGGAGGAGTTAGAGCAGTACTTC	CASSLDPREELEQYF
-	-	TRBV30	TRBJ2-7	TGTGCCCGTGGCAGGGGAAGCTCCTACGAGCAGTACTTC	CARGRGSSYEQYF
-	few	TRBV2	TRBJ1-5	TGTGCCAGCAGTGAAGCGCTTCCAGGGCGTCAGCCCCAGCATTTT	CASSEALPGRQPQHF
-	-	TRBV28	TRBJ2-7	TGTGCCAGCAGTTTAAGGGGGGGCGCGTACGAGCAGTACTTC	CASSLRGGAYEQYF
-	once	TRBV14	TRBJ2-4	TGTGCCAGCAGCCAAATTGACTCCAGGGACATTCAGTACTTC	CASSQIDSRDIQYF
-	-	TRBV6-5	TRBJ1-5	TGTGCCAGCAGGAGGGCAGGTCTGGAGCAGCCCCAGCATTTT	CASRRAGLEQPQHF
TRBD1	-	TRBV7-2	TRBJ2-7	TGTGCCAGCAGCTGGGACAGGGGTCCCTACGAGCAGTACTTC	CASSWDRGPYEQYF
TRBD2	few	TRBV6-1	TRBJ2-3	TGTGCCAGCAGTGAGGAAGTCGCGGGAGGGCCATTAGATACGCAGTATTTT	CASSEEVAGGPLDTQYF
-	-	TRBV7-6	TRBJ1-1	TGTGCCAGCAGCTTAGCTTGGCGGGGAGTTGACAGTGAAGCTTTCTTT	CASSLAWRGVDSEAFF
TRBD2	-	TRBV28	TRBJ2-3	TGTGCCAGCAGTCTAGCGGGAGGGGGAACAGATACGCAGTATTTT	CASSLAGGGTDTQYF
-	-	TRBV4-3	TRBJ2-2	TGCGCCAGCAGCCAGCAGCGCACCGGGGAGCTGTTTTTT	CASSQQRTGELFF
-	-	TRBV29-1	TRBJ2-7	TGCAGCGTTGACCAGGCGGGCTCCTACGAGCAGTACTTC	CSVDQAGSYEQYF
-	-	TRBV7-9	TRBJ1-4	TGTGCCAGCAGCTTAGCCGCGATAGCGGGGGGTGAAAAACTGTTTTTT	CASSLAAIAGGEKLFF
TRBD2	-	TRBV29-1	TRBJ2-7	TGCAGCGTTCGCCGGACTAGCGGGAGAGAAAAAAGGGAGCAGTACTTC	CSVRRTSGREKREQYF
TRBD1	few	TRBV7-2	TRBJ2-2	TGTGCCAGCAGTTTGGACAGGGGGTCGAACACCGGGGAGCTGTTTTTT	CASSLDRGSNTGELFF
-	few	TRBV14	TRBJ2-3	TGTGCCAGCAGCCAAGATGATGGAGTCTTCCATACGCAGTATTTT	CASSQDDGVFHTQYF
-	-	TRBV28	TRBJ2-5	TGTGCCAGCAGTTTCCCCCGGGAATGGGGAGAGACCCAGTACTTC	CASSFPREWGETQYF
-	few	TRBV6-1	TRBJ2-7	TGTGCCAGCCATAGACAGCCCTACGAGCAGTACTTC	CASHRQPYEQYF
-	-	TRBV27	TRBJ2-7	TGTGCCAGCAGCCAAAACAGGGCCCACGAGCAGTACTTC	CASSQNRAHEQYF
-	-	TRBV6-5	TRBJ1-1	TGTGCCAGCAGTTACTCGGGCAGGCAGAACACTGAAGCTTTCTTT	CASSYSGRQNTEAFF
-	-	TRBV27	TRBJ1-5	TGTGCCAGCAGTTTGTCTGGGCCGCTTAATCAGCCCCAGCATTTT	CASSLSGPLNQPQHF
TRBD2	few	TRBV19	TRBJ2-7	TGTGCCAGTAGTATAACTAGCGGCTCCTACGAGCAGTACTTC	CASSITSGSYEQYF
-	-	TRBV9	TRBJ1-1	TGTGCCAGCAGCCAAAGGCCGGGACACTCGAACACTGAAGCTTTCTTT	CASSQRPGHSNTEAFF
TRBD2	-	TRBV7-9	TRBJ2-1	TGTGCCAGCAGCTCAGGCCAGCGGGAGAACAATGAGCAGTTCTTC	CASSSGQRENNEQFF
-	-	TRBV5-1	TRBJ2-1	TGCGCCAGCAGCCCCAGGGTTTCGGATGAGCAGTTCTTC	CASSPRVSDEQFF
TRBD2	-	TRBV28	TRBJ2-3	TGTGCCAGCAGACCCATCTTGCGGGGGGAAGCAGATACGCAGTATTTT	CASRPILRGEADTQYF
TRBD1	-	TRBV12-5	TRBJ2-2	TGTGCTAGTGGTTTTTTAGGGACAGGGTCTATTACGAACACCGGGGAGCTGTTTTTT	CASGFLGTGSITNTGELFF
TRBD2	-	TRBV7-3	TRBJ2-7	TGTGCCAGCAGCTTTCCGGGAGGGCGAGAGCAGTACTTC	CASSFPGGREQYF
TRBD1	-	TRBV10-2	TRBJ1-5	TGCGCCAGCAGTGAATTCGGGGACAGGGGGCTGATGGAGCCCCAGCATTTT	CASSEFGDRGLMEPQHF
TRBD2	-	TRBV29-1	TRBJ2-7	TGCAGCGTTAAAGCGGGAGGAGGCGCCTACGAGCAGTACTTC	CSVKAGGGAYEQYF
-	once	TRBV9	TRBJ2-7	TGTGCCAGCAGCGTAGATGCGGGATACGAGCAGTACTTC	CASSVDAGYEQYF
TRBD1	-	TRBV20-1	TRBJ2-5	TGCAGTGGTGACAGGGGAGAGACCCAGTACTTC	CSGDRGETQYF
-	-	TRBV29-1	TRBJ2-7	TGCAGCGTTGAAGAGGCAACAGGATGGTCCTACGAGCAGTACTTC	CSVEEATGWSYEQYF
-	few	TRBV14	TRBJ2-7	TGTGCCAGCAGCCGCGGTTACGGCGAGCAGTACTTC	CASSRGYGEQYF
TRBD2	-	TRBV5-1	TRBJ2-7	TGCGCCAGCAGCTTAGCTCCCCTAGCGGGAGTGCGAGAGCAGTACTTC	CASSLAPLAGVREQYF
-	few	TRBV28	TRBJ1-1	TGTGCCAGCAGTTTAGTAGCGAACACTGAAGCTTTCTTT	CASSLVANTEAFF
TRBD2	-	TRBV27	TRBJ2-1	TGTGCCAGCGGAACCCGACTAGCGGGAGTCAATGAGCAGTTCTTC	CASGTRLAGVNEQFF
-	-	TRBV5-1	TRBJ2-1	TGCGCCAGCAGCTATTTTCTCTACAATGAGCAGTTCTTC	CASSYFLYNEQFF
-	few	TRBV29-1	TRBJ2-7	TGCAGCGTTGAACTGGGCACCTCCTACGAGCAGTACTTC	CSVELGTSYEQYF
TRBD1	once	TRBV5-1	TRBJ2-7	TGCGCCAGCAGCTATCAGACAGGGGCCGTCTACGAGCAGTACTTC	CASSYQTGAVYEQYF